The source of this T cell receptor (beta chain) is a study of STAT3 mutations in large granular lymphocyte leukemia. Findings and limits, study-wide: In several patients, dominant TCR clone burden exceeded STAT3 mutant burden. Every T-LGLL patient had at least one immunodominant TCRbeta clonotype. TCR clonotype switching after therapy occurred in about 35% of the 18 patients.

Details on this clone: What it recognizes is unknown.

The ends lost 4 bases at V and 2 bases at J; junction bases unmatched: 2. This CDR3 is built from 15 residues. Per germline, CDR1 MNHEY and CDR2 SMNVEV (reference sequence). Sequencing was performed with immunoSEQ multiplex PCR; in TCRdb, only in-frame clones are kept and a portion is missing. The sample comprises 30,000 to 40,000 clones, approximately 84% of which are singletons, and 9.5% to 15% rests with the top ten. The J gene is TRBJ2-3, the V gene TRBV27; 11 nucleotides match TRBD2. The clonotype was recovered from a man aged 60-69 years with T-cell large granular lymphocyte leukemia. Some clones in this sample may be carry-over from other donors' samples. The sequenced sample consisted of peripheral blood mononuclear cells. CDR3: CASSWGLAVTDTQYF. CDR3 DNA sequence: TGTGCCAGCAGTTGGGGACTAGCGGTCACAGATACGCAGTATTTT.